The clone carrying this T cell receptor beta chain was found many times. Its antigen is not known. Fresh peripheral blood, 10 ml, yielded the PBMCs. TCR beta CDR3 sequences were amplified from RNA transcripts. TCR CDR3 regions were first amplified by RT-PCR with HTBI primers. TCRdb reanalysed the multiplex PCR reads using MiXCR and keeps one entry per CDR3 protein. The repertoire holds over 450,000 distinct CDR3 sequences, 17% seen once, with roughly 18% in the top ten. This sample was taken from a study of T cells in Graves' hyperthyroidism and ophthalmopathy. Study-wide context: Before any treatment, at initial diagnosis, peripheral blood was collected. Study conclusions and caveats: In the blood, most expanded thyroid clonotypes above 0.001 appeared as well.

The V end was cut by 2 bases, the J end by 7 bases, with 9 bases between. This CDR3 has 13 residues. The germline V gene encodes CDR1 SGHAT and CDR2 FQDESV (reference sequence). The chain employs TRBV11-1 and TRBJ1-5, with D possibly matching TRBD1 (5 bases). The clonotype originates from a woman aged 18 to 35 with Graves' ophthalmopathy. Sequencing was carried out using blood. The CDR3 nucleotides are TGTGCCAGCAGCTTAATGAGGGGACAGCCCCAGCATTTT. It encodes CASSLMRGQPQHF.